The clone carrying this TCR beta chain was recorded only once. Antigen specificity is unknown. Using its own MiXCR run on the RT-PCR reads, TCRdb lists one record per CDR3 protein. The data show 3,000 to 4,500 distinct CDR3 sequences, roughly 89% seen once. This record comes from a study of yellow fever vaccine responses in identical twins. Points from the study as a whole: Reported findings indicate that twins' vaccine T cell responses seemed partially convergent, partially personalized.

Germline V CDR1 and CDR2: SGHDN, FVKESK. The CDR3 is made up of 16 amino acids. Trimming removed 3 bases from V and 1 base from J; junction bases left unmatched: 8. Sequencing used T cells from blood (PBMCs), unsorted or a sorted subset (not recorded which), obtained before or after yellow fever vaccination (not recorded which). The chain employs TRBV14 and TRBJ2-7; 8 bases map to TRBD1. The clonotype comes from a woman aged 18 to 35 who received the yellow fever vaccine. CDR3 in DNA: TGTGCCAGCAGCCACTCGGACAGGGCGTATTCCTACGAGCAGTACTTC. Translation: CASSHSDRAYSYEQYF.